This T cell receptor (beta chain) was recorded in a study of T-cell memory formation after mild COVID-19. General study results and limits: Whereas later expanders leaned CD4+, clones contracting day 15 to 85 showed a balanced CD4/CD8 makeup. Memory cells collected pre-infection included some clones that later responded, suggesting cross-reactive memory joined.

Constant-segment primers and 5'RACE yielded cDNA libraries for TCR alpha and TCR beta, each carrying sample barcodes and UMIs. TCRdb reanalysed the 5' RACE reads using MiXCR and keeps one entry per CDR3 protein. The data contain about 540,000 distinct CDR3 sequences, about a fifth of them singletons. In the case of this clonotype: No antigen is known for it. Sequence at one end of the junction differs from germline and may be a read error.

The CDR3 is 15 residues long. CDR1 is SSHAT, CDR2 FNYEAQ, per germline (reference sequence). The TCR sequence derives from an adult woman who had mild COVID-19 (a few samples of this study predate the infection). Cell type and time point are not known. Sample: PBMCs or a T cell subset sorted from them (not recorded which). This rearrangement joins TRBV7-7 to TRBJ2-2, with 8 bases that match TRBD1. The chain's CDR3 is CASSRTGTDTGELFF. The CDR3 DNA follows: TGTGCTAGCAGCAGGACAGGGACGGACACCGGGGAGCTGTTTTTT.